A selection of T cell receptor beta chains follows, all from one sample in a study of blood T cells in healthy people across ages. TCRdb redid the calling of the 5' RACE reads with MiXCR, one entry per CDR3 protein. This sample yields 650,000 to 1,000,000 distinct CDR3 sequences, of which under 40% are seen a single time; over 10% belongs to the top ten. Sequenced material: blood. All receptors come from a man aged 18-30 years in good health. The CDR3 runs from the conserved cysteine through the conserved F or W. The order of the fields is J gene, V gene, D gene, clone size, CDR3 DNA, CDR3 protein. A D gene is named only where the DNA matches it firmly. The size entry is marked missing in some rows and otherwise reads once, few, many or a size class.

>TRBJ2-7|TRBV12-3/TRBV12-4|NA|many
TGTGCCAGCAGTTTCGGCCCGTACGAGCAGTACTTC
CASSFGPYEQYF
>TRBJ2-1|TRBV7-9|TRBD2|few
TGTGCCAGCAGCTTAGGGCGACTAGCGAGGAGCCGTTGGAATGAGCAGTTCTTC
CASSLGRLARSRWNEQFF
>TRBJ1-2|TRBV18|NA|NA
TGTGCCAGCTCGCCACCGAGGATTAGCTACACCTTC
CASSPPRISYTF
>TRBJ2-4|TRBV7-2|NA|NA
TGTGCCCGCAGCTTATGGCGGATGGGGCCAGGCTATAGTGAAAACATTCAGTACTTC
CARSLWRMGPGYSENIQYF
>TRBJ1-5|TRBV20-1|NA|NA
TGCAGTGCTAGTGGGAATCAGCCCCAGCATTTT
CSASGNQPQHF
>TRBJ2-1|TRBV7-9|TRBD1|many
TGTGCCAGCAGCTTCGGGGACAGCAACAATGAGCAGTTCTTC
CASSFGDSNNEQFF
>TRBJ2-7|TRBV13|TRBD2|few
TGTGCCAGCAGCCCGGGACTAGACGAGCAGTACTTC
CASSPGLDEQYF
>TRBJ2-7|TRBV18|TRBD1|NA
TGTGCCAGCTCAGGGGGACAGCTCTACGAGCAGTACTTC
CASSGGQLYEQYF
>TRBJ1-1|TRBV20-1|NA|NA
TGCAGTGCTAGAGATCACGTCCACTCGGGAGCTTTCTTT
CSARDHVHSGAFF
>TRBJ1-3|TRBV14|NA|NA
TGTGCCAGCAGCCAAGAAGAGGGGGTTAAGAGAAACACCATATATTTT
CASSQEEGVKRNTIYF
>TRBJ2-2|TRBV12-3/TRBV12-4|NA|NA
TGTGCCAGCAGTTTAGTTGCGTCGTCCGGGGAGCTGTTTTTT
CASSLVASSGELFF
>TRBJ2-1|TRBV5-5|NA|few
TGTGCCAGCAGCTTGTTGAGGTATAGCTCCTACAATGAGCAGTTCTTC
CASSLLRYSSYNEQFF
>TRBJ1-4|TRBV5-1|NA|NA
TGCGCCAGCAGCTTCGACGGGATCGGGGAAAAACTGTTTTTT
CASSFDGIGEKLFF
>TRBJ2-3|TRBV20-1|TRBD2|NA
TGCAGTGCTAGACAAGATAGCGGGTCCACAGATACGCAGTATTTT
CSARQDSGSTDTQYF
>TRBJ1-4|TRBV12-3/TRBV12-4|TRBD1|NA
TGTGCCAGCACCGCCGGACAGGGACATGAAAAACTGTTTTTT
CASTAGQGHEKLFF
>TRBJ1-5|TRBV18|NA|many
TGTGCCAGCTCACCAAAACAGGAACAGCCCCAGCATTTT
CASSPKQEQPQHF
>TRBJ1-1|TRBV4-2|NA|NA
TGTGCCAGCAGCCAAGAGGCCGCGAACACTGAAGCTTTCTTT
CASSQEAANTEAFF
>TRBJ2-7|TRBV12-3/TRBV12-4|TRBD1|few
TGTGCCAGCAGTCCCCCTCGACAGGGCATCTACGTGCAGTACTTC
CASSPPRQGIYVQYF
>TRBJ2-3|TRBV7-9|NA|few
TGTGCCAGCAGCTTACGCCAGGGGCGGATCCCAGATACGCAGTATTTT
CASSLRQGRIPDTQYF
>TRBJ1-5|TRBV20-1|NA|many
TGCAGTGCTAGGTTTCGCAAGGGACTAAATCAGCCCCAGCATTTT
CSARFRKGLNQPQHF
>TRBJ2-3|TRBV6-1|NA|NA
TGTGCCAGCATCATCCTTAGGGGGGATACGCAGTATTTT
CASIILRGDTQYF
>TRBJ1-2|TRBV2|NA|NA
TGTGCCAGCAGGAAAATTAGAGAAGGGGGCTACACCTTC
CASRKIREGGYTF
>TRBJ2-3|TRBV9|NA|many
TGTGCCAGCAGCCCAGCGGTGGACTTAGATACGCAGTATTTT
CASSPAVDLDTQYF
>TRBJ2-3|TRBV27|NA|NA
TGTGCCAGCAGTGTATACGGCACAGATACACAGTATTTT
CASSVYGTDTQYF
>TRBJ2-2|TRBV5-1|NA|NA
TGCGCCACCAGGGCAGCGGTATCTGACACCGGGGAGCTGTTTTTT
CATRAAVSDTGELFF
>TRBJ2-4|TRBV7-8|NA|NA
TGCGCCAGCAGCCTCAGGGGCCGATCCTACAAGCAGTACTTC
CASSLRGRSYKQYF
>TRBJ2-3|TRBV18|NA|NA
TGTGCCAGCGCACCAGCTAGCACAGATACGCAGTATTTT
CASAPASTDTQYF
>TRBJ1-1|TRBV6-2/TRBV6-3|NA|NA
TGTGCCAGCGGTCAGGGTTCGAGCACTGAAGCTTTCTTT
CASGQGSSTEAFF
>TRBJ2-7|TRBV12-3/TRBV12-4|NA|NA
TGTGCCAGCAAGAGGGAGACCTCCTACGTGCAGTACTTC
CASKRETSYVQYF
>TRBJ2-1|TRBV7-2|NA|many
TGTGCCAGCAGCCCTAGTCGGGCCCTATTCAATGAGCAGTTCTTC
CASSPSRALFNEQFF
>TRBJ2-1|TRBV12-3/TRBV12-4|TRBD1|many
TGTGCCAGCAGTTTTCCGGCAGGGGGCAATGAGCAGTTCTTC
CASSFPAGGNEQFF
>TRBJ1-2|TRBV28|NA|NA
TGTGCCAGCAGTGCGAGCTCGACAGTTTACACCTTC
CASSASSTVYTF
>TRBJ1-6|TRBV10-3|TRBD1|few
TGTGCCATCAGTTCGGGACAGGGTTATTCACCCCTCCACTTT
CAISSGQGYSPLHF
>TRBJ2-7|TRBV11-1|TRBD2|NA
TGTGCCAGCAGCTTTCAACAGAGCGGGGGCTACAATGAGCAGTACTTC
CASSFQQSGGYNEQYF
>TRBJ2-7|TRBV6-2/TRBV6-3|NA|NA
TGTGCCAGCAGTTACAGTCTATCCTACGAGCAGTACTTC
CASSYSLSYEQYF
>TRBJ2-3|TRBV6-1|NA|few
TGTGCCAGCAGACAAAAGGCGGTAGTAGAGCGAGCGTCTAGCACAGATACGCAGTATTTT
CASRQKAVVERASSTDTQYF
>TRBJ2-1|TRBV7-9|NA|once
TGTGCCGGCAGCCCCCGACAGGTTTACAATGAGCAGTTCTTC
CAGSPRQVYNEQFF
>TRBJ2-2|TRBV2|NA|few
TGTGCCAGCAGAGGACGGGGGAACACCGGGGAGCTGTTTTTT
CASRGRGNTGELFF
>TRBJ2-4|TRBV4-2|NA|many
TGTGCCAGCAGCCAAAGGGCCTCAGCCAAAAACATTCAGTACTTC
CASSQRASAKNIQYF
>TRBJ2-4|TRBV12-3/TRBV12-4|NA|NA
TGTGCCAGCAGTTTCCATGGGGCCAAAAACATTCAGTACTTC
CASSFHGAKNIQYF
>TRBJ2-3|TRBV20-1|NA|NA
TGCAGTGCTAGCGTAAGGAGGACGCTGGCTAGCACAGATACGCAGTATTTT
CSASVRRTLASTDTQYF
>TRBJ2-7|TRBV4-1|NA|few
TGCGCCAGCAGCCAACGACTCCCAGGCTCCTACGAGCAGTACTTC
CASSQRLPGSYEQYF
>TRBJ1-5|TRBV4-2|NA|NA
TGTGCCAGCAGCCAAGAGTCCGAGTTCACAGATACGCAGCATTTT
CASSQESEFTDTQHF
>TRBJ2-7|TRBV25-1|TRBD2|NA
TGTGCCAGCCGACTAGCGGGGGATCAAAGCTCCTACGAGCAGTACTTC
CASRLAGDQSSYEQYF
>TRBJ2-7|TRBV12-3/TRBV12-4|NA|many
TGTGCCAGCAGTTTCGTCGGCTACGAGCAGTACTTC
CASSFVGYEQYF
>TRBJ2-1|TRBV11-1|NA|NA
TGTGCCAGCAGCTTAGAGGGACGAGCGCCGTTCTTC
CASSLEGRAPFF
>TRBJ1-2|TRBV10-3|NA|few
TGTGCCATCAGCTTCTCGGTCTCTGAAGGCTACACCTTC
CAISFSVSEGYTF
>TRBJ2-5|TRBV20-1|TRBD2|NA
TGCAGTGCTAGAGATGGGGGGCCTAGCGGGGTTCGGGAGACCCAGTACTTC
CSARDGGPSGVRETQYF
>TRBJ2-7|TRBV20-1|NA|few
TGCAGTGCCATAGGGTCGGGGGCGAGAACCAACAATGAGCAGTACTTC
CSAIGSGARTNNEQYF
>TRBJ2-5|TRBV7-9|NA|NA
TGTGCCTGCAGCTTGGGACTCCAAAGTGGCTACGAGACCCAGTACTTC
CACSLGLQSGYETQYF
>TRBJ2-5|TRBV6-2/TRBV6-3|NA|few
TGTGCCAGCAGTGTCTTAGAGGAGACCCAGTACTTC
CASSVLEETQYF
>TRBJ1-5|TRBV2|NA|few
TGTGCCAGCAGACCCTCCAGGGGCGGCAATCAGCCCCAGCATTTT
CASRPSRGGNQPQHF
>TRBJ2-1|TRBV7-3|TRBD2|NA
TGTGCCAGCAACTCGACTAGCGGGGGATACAATGAGCAGTTCTTC
CASNSTSGGYNEQFF